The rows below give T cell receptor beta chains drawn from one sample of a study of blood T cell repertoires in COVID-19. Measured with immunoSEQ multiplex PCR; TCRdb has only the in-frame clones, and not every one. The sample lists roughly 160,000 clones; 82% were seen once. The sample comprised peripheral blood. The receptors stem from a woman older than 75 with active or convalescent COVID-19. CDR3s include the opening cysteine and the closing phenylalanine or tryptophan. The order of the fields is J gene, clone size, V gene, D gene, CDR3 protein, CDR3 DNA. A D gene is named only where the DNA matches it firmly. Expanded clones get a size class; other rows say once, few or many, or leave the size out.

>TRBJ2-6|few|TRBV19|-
CASTTTGQYFGANVLTF
TGTGCCAGTACCACGACGGGACAATATTTTGGGGCCAACGTCCTGACTTTC
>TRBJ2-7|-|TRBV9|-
CASSVEGGDSYEQYF
TGTGCCAGCAGCGTAGAAGGGGGGGACTCCTACGAGCAGTACTTC
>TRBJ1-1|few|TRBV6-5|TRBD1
CASNQGGDSTEAFF
TGTGCCAGCAACCAGGGGGGCGATAGCACTGAAGCTTTCTTT
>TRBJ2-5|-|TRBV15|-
CATSRGQQETQYF
TGTGCCACCAGCAGAGGGCAGCAAGAGACCCAGTACTTC
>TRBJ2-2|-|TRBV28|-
CASSLGPGRKAGELFF
TGTGCCAGCAGTTTAGGGCCAGGAAGAAAGGCCGGGGAGCTGTTTTTT
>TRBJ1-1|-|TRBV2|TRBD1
CAIAGGYGTEAFF
TGTGCCATTGCAGGGGGCTATGGCACTGAAGCTTTCTTT
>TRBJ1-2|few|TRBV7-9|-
CASSSPPFNGQKSNYGYTF
TGTGCCAGCAGCTCTCCCCCTTTTAATGGACAGAAGAGTAACTATGGCTACACCTTC
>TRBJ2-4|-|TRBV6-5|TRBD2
CASRRVAGGQNIQYF
TGTGCCAGCAGGAGGGTAGCGGGAGGGCAAAACATTCAGTACTTC
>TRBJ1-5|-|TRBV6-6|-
CASSLEGRNQPQHF
TGTGCCAGCAGTTTGGAGGGGCGCAATCAGCCCCAGCATTTT
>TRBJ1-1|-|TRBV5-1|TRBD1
CASSVFGRGDTEAFF
TGCGCCAGCAGCGTCTTCGGCAGGGGGGATACTGAAGCTTTCTTT
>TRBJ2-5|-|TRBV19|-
CASSLDSGGGTQYF
TGTGCCAGTAGTCTGGACTCAGGGGGAGGAACCCAGTACTTC
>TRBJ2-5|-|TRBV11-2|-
CASSLVGRVPQETQYF
TGTGCCAGCAGCTTAGTCGGCAGGGTGCCCCAAGAGACCCAGTACTTC
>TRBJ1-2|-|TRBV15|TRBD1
CATSRGQGAVGYTF
TGTGCCACCAGCAGAGGACAGGGGGCGGTTGGCTACACCTTC
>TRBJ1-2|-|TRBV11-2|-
CASSTRLIGGYTF
TGTGCCAGCAGCACCCGTCTGATTGGCGGCTACACCTTC
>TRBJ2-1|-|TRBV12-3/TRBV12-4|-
CASSPTRSNEQFF
TGTGCCAGCAGTCCCACTAGGAGCAATGAGCAGTTCTTC
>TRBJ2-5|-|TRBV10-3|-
CAISPGRGQETQYF
TGTGCCATCTCCCCGGGGCGGGGACAAGAGACCCAGTACTTC
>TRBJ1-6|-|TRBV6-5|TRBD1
CASSYSTGQGAAPLHF
TGTGCCAGCAGTTACTCGACGGGGCAGGGGGCGGCACCCCTCCACTTT
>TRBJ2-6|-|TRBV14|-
CASSQAKKGLWANVLTF
TGTGCCAGCAGCCAAGCGAAGAAGGGGCTGTGGGCCAACGTCCTGACTTTC
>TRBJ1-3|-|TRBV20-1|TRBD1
CSATDRDRGSGNTIYF
TGCAGTGCTACTGACCGGGACAGGGGTAGTGGAAACACCATATATTTT
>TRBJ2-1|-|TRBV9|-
CASSPTRFAEQFF
TGTGCCTCCTCCCCGACTAGATTTGCTGAGCAGTTCTTC
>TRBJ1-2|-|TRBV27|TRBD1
CASTGQGNYGYTF
TGTGCCAGCACCGGACAGGGAAACTATGGCTACACCTTC
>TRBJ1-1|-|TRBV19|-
CASSTGGPNTEAFF
TGTGCCAGTAGTACAGGAGGACCGAACACTGAAGCTTTCTTT
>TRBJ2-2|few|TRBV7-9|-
CASSLAGGQGSGELFF
TGTGCCAGCAGCTTGGCGGGGGGACAGGGTTCCGGGGAGCTGTTTTTT
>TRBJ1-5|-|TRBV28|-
CASRGGNQPQHF
TGTGCCAGCCGCGGAGGGAATCAGCCCCAGCATTTT